Following are 11 T cell receptor beta chains from one sample sequenced in a study of Tregs in tolerant kidney transplant recipients. The assay was immunoSEQ multiplex PCR, and TCRdb's table has in-frame clones only and misses some. The sample table includes over 25,000 clones. The source was CD8+ T cells from blood, collected before the transplant. The receptors originated from a human donor who received a combined kidney and bone marrow transplant.

For this clone: The read terminates 3 residues before the CDR3 end, so the remaining end is supplied by the germline J gene. The chain employs TRBV11-2 and TRBJ1-1; D is undetermined. Trimming took 3 bases from V and 6 from J, leaving 11 bases between them. Germline V lookup: CDR1 SGHAT, CDR2 FQNNGV. This CDR3 is 13 amino acids long. This chain's CDR3 is CASSFFLGAEAFF. Partial CDR3 DNA: TGTGCCAGCAGCTTTTTCTTGGGCGCTGAA.

In the case of this clone: The read gets to within 3 residues of the CDR3 end, and the germline J gene fills in the rest. J is TRBJ2-7 and V is TRBV29-1; no definite D call. V was shortened by 1 base and J by 1 base, with 5 bases between the two germline ends. The germline CDR1 and CDR2 sequences are SQVTM and ANQGSEA. CDR3 length: 12 amino acids. The CDR3 loop reads CSVEGQSYEQYF. Partial CDR3 DNA: TGCAGCGTTGAAGGGCAGTCCTACGAG.

Points on this clone: The read terminates 3 residues before the CDR3 end, so the remaining end is supplied by the germline J gene. The genes are TRBV11-1 and TRBJ2-5, with a possible D match to TRBD1 (5 bases). CDR1 and CDR2 (germline): SGHAT, FQDESV (reference sequence). The V and J ends lost 3 bases and 0 bases respectively, with 8 bases between them. This CDR3 comprises 14 residues. CDR3 protein: CASSFAGYQETQYF. The sequenced CDR3 bases are TGTGCCAGCAGCTTCGCAGGGTACCAAGAGACC. Complete variable domain (other parts from reference TRBV11-1 and TRBJ2-5): EAEVAQSPRYKITEKSQAVAFWCDPISGHATLYWYRQILGQGPELLVQFQDESVVDDSQLPKDRFSAERLKGVDSTLKIQPAELGDSAMYLCASSFAGYQETQYFGPGTRLLVL.

Comments on this clone: The read ends 3 residues early relative to the CDR3; the germline J gene fills the gap. The V and J genes are TRBV19 and TRBJ2-1; 8 bases align to TRBD2. This CDR3 has 18 amino acids. From germline, CDR1 is LNHDA and CDR2 SQIVND (reference sequence). J was trimmed by 0 bases and V by 7 bases; bases with no gene match: 14. The CDR3 is CASTWGTSRGGSYNEQFF. The CDR3 DNA, read in part, is TGTGCCAGTACTTGGGGGACTAGTAGAGGGGGCTCCTACAATGAG.

Remarks on this clone: From the germline J gene comes the end of the CDR3, since the read stops 3 residues before it. V and J are TRBV2 and TRBJ2-7; 9 positions agree with TRBD2. The V gene end was trimmed by 8 bases and the J gene end by 0 bases; junction bases not matched to a gene: 5. The CDR3 sequence is 14 residues long. The germline CDR1 and CDR2 sequences are SNHLY and FYNNEI. The CDR3 here is CASASGRSSYEQYF. The sequenced CDR3 bases are TGTGCCAGCGCCAGCGGGAGGAGCTCCTACGAG.

Notes on this clone: The read falls 3 residues short of the CDR3 end, and the missing part is taken from the germline J gene. The J gene is TRBJ2-4, the V gene TRBV2; 9 bases agree with TRBD2. The CDR3 covers 16 residues. V shed 6 bases, J shed 9 bases, and the junction held 15 bases outside the gene matches. Per the germline V gene, CDR1 is SNHLY and CDR2 is FYNNEI. The CDR3: CASRPGVAGVKGIQYF. Partial CDR3 DNA: TGTGCCAGCAGGCCCGGGGTAGCGGGAGTCAAAGGCATT.

Points on this clone: The sequenced fragment ends 3 residues before the CDR3 boundary, so the rest is inferred from the germline J gene. The rearrangement uses TRBV7-6 and TRBJ2-1, with TRBD2 as a possible D gene (6 bases). Germline CDR1 is SGHVS and CDR2 is FNYEAQ. CDR3 size: 15 residues. The V and J ends lost 6 bases and 0 bases respectively, with 12 bases between them. This chain's CDR3 is CASRPLADSYNEQFF. The CDR3 bases that were read are TGTGCCAGCAGGCCTTTAGCGGACTCCTACAATGAG.

The CDR3 loop is CASSLGSGTRGNIQYF. The covered CDR3 bases are TGTGCCAGCAGCTTGGGTAGCGGGACCCGTGGGAACATT. The chain carries TRBV5-4 and TRBJ2-4; TRBD2 aligns across 8 bases. The read finishes 3 residues shy of the CDR3 end, and the germline J gene is used to complete it. V lost 0 bases to trimming and J lost 7 bases; unmatched junction nucleotides: 9. The CDR3 loop spans 16 amino acids. Germline V gives CDR1 SGHNT, CDR2 YYREEE (reference sequence).

About this clone: The read is 3 residues too short to cover the CDR3 end, so that end is filled in from the germline J gene. The gene calls are TRBV11-2 and TRBJ1-2; 7 positions match TRBD1. The germline V gene encodes CDR1 SGHAT and CDR2 FQNNGV. The CDR3 length is 14 residues. The trim removed 1 base at V and 7 bases at J, leaving 6 bases unmatched. CDR3: CASSLGGQYCGYTF. The CDR3 DNA, read in part, is TGTGCCAGCAGCTTAGGGGGACAGTACTGTGGC.

Remarks on this clone: The read falls 3 residues short of the CDR3 end, and the missing part is taken from the germline J gene. V and J are TRBV5-1 and TRBJ2-3; 12 nucleotides match TRBD2. The germline CDR1 and CDR2 sequences are SGHRS and YFSETQ. The CDR3 has 16 residues. V gave up 4 bases and J gave up 2 bases; unmatched junction bases: 5. The part of the CDR3 DNA that was read is TGCGCCAGCAGCGGCGGACTAGCGGGGCTCACAGATACG. Its translation: CASSGGLAGLTDT. The full-length CDR3 reads as CASSGGLAGLTDTQYF.

About this clone: The read falls 3 residues short of the CDR3 end, and the missing part is taken from the germline J gene. V and J are TRBV10-1 and TRBJ2-1, with D unresolved. V dropped 3 bases and J dropped 6 bases, with 3 bases sitting between them. The CDR3 is made up of 11 amino acids. From germline, CDR1 is WNHNN and CDR2 SYGVQD (reference sequence). The covered CDR3 bases are TGCGCCAGCAGTGAAGGCAATGAG. The encoded protein is CASSEGNE. The full CDR3 protein reads CASSEGNEQFF.